Each of the 25 T cell receptor beta chains below was sequenced from the same sample in a study of shared T cell receptors in the human thymus. Data came from immunoSEQ multiplex PCR; TCRdb stores just in-frame clones and leaves some out. The sample shows almost 550,000 clones, around 78% of them seen only once. The same data also contributed to another study, on human thymus T cells.

The sequencing sample was made of thymocytes. These receptor sequences come from a boy under three years old with a congenital heart defect.

This clone was observed a few times. This chain connects TRBV11-2 to TRBJ2-2, with TRBD2 matching over 7 bases. The V gene end was trimmed by 5 bases and the J gene end by 2 bases; junction bases not matched to a gene: 5. This CDR3 contains 15 residues. Looked up from germline, CDR1 is SGHAT and CDR2 is FQNNGV. The CDR3 DNA reads as TGTGCCAGCAGCAAACTAGCGACAAACACCGGGGAGCTGTTTTTT. Translation: CASSKLATNTGELFF.

This clone has more than one count but fewer than ten. V and J are TRBV4-2 and TRBJ1-3; D is unresolved. Trimming left V 0 bases short and J 1 base short, with 28 bases between. Germline assignment: CDR1 LGHNA and CDR2 YNFKEQ. The CDR3 runs 22 residues. The chain's CDR3 is CASSQDRADTEVGSRSGNTIYF. The CDR3 DNA sequence: TGTGCCAGCAGCCAAGATAGGGCCGATACGGAGGTAGGGAGTCGGTCTGGAAACACCATATATTTT.

The chain combines TRBV4-3 with TRBJ2-3; 10 bases fit TRBD2. The CDR3 covers 17 residues. Germline CDR1 is LGHNA and CDR2 is YSLEER. Unmatched junction bases numbered 8, after V lost 0 bases and J lost 5 bases. CDR3 DNA sequence: TGCGCCAGCAGCCAAGATCGGGTAGCGGGAGGAGGAGATACGCAGTATTTT. Protein: CASSQDRVAGGGDTQYF.

The rearrangement uses TRBV4-2 and TRBJ1-2, with D perhaps matching TRBD1 (5 bases). CDR3 length: 14 residues. Per the germline V gene, CDR1 is LGHNA and CDR2 is YNFKEQ. Trimming removed 0 bases at V and 4 bases at J, with 9 bases between. The CDR3 nucleotides read TGTGCCAGCAGCCAAGAGGGGGGAACCTATGGCTACACCTTC. It yields the protein CASSQEGGTYGYTF.

The chain combines TRBV30 with TRBJ2-7, with 7 bases fitting TRBD2. Germline V lookup: CDR1 GTSNPN, CDR2 SVGIG (reference sequence). The CDR3 has 13 amino acids. V trimming: 5 bases; J trimming: 4 bases; junction bases outside the gene matches: 8. Written as DNA, the CDR3 is TGTGCCTGGTCCCGGGACTACCGATACGAGCAGTACTTC. Translation gives CAWSRDYRYEQYF.

This clone came up once. The rearrangement links TRBV2 to TRBJ2-7; no definite D call. Germline CDR1 reads SNHLY; CDR2 reads FYNNEI. This CDR3 is built from 11 residues. Between the trimmed V and J ends, which lost 8 bases and 5 bases, there was a span of 10 bases. CDR3: CASESRNEQYF. Here the CDR3 DNA reads TGTGCCAGCGAATCTAGGAACGAGCAGTACTTC.

This chain uses TRBV30 with TRBJ2-5, with a weak D call TRBD1 (7 bases). V lost 2 bases, J lost 7 bases, and 14 bases lay in between. Germline assignment: CDR1 GTSNPN and CDR2 SVGIG (reference sequence). CDR3 length: 13 residues. CDR3 DNA: TGTGCCTGGAGTCCCAGGGGGGTTCTGACCCAGTACTTC. Translation: CAWSPRGVLTQYF.

The V call is TRBV4-3, the J call TRBJ2-2, with D perhaps matching TRBD2 (6 bases). The germline gives CDR1 LGHNA, CDR2 YSLEER. This CDR3 is 16 amino acids long. V was pared by 2 bases and J by 3 bases, with 13 bases between. In DNA, the CDR3 is TGCGCCAGCAGCCAACCCCTGGGGAGGTACACCGGGGAGCTGTTTTTT. Its protein is CASSQPLGRYTGELFF.

This chain connects TRBV9 to TRBJ2-1; no definite D call. With 7 bases removed from V and 6 bases from J, the gap between germline ends came to 8 bases. The CDR3 sequence is 11 residues long. CDR1 SGDLS and CDR2 YYNGEE come from the germline V gene. The CDR3 DNA reads as TGTGCCAGCGAGGCCGGCAATGAGCAGTTCTTC. Translated: CASEAGNEQFF.

This chain links TRBV4-2 with TRBJ2-2, with a tentative D call TRBD2 (7 bases). From germline, CDR1 is LGHNA and CDR2 YNFKEQ. The V and J ends lost 3 bases and 4 bases respectively, with 18 bases between them. The CDR3 runs to 17 residues. CDR3 nucleotide sequence: TGTGCCAGCAGCCAGGAGGGGGGGGATGTTGCCACCGGGGAGCTGTTTTTT. This translates into CASSQEGGDVATGELFF.

The chain carries TRBV5-6 and TRBJ2-3, with TRBD2 matching over 9 bases. Germline loops: CDR1 SGHDT, CDR2 YYEEEE. Trimming at V came to 4 bases and at J to 2 bases, leaving 5 bases not matched to a gene. This CDR3 region has 15 residues. CDR3 nucleotides: TGTGCCAGCAGCATTAGCGGGAGCTCCACAGATACGCAGTATTTT. Translating gives CASSISGSSTDTQYF.

The V gene is TRBV19, the J gene TRBJ1-1; D uncertain. The ends were cut back, 3 bases at V and 3 bases at J, with 11 bases in the middle. CDR1 is LNHDA and CDR2 is SQIVND in the germline V gene (reference sequence). This CDR3 is built from 14 residues. CDR3 bases: TGTGCCAGTAGTATGATCTCCCCGGACACTGAAGCTTTCTTT. Translation: CASSMISPDTEAFF.

This clone appeared once. The chain carries TRBV5-8 and TRBJ2-7; 7 positions agree with TRBD2. Per germline, CDR1 SGHTS and CDR2 YDEGEE. The V and J ends lost 3 bases and 2 bases, in that order; junction bases with no gene match: 11. CDR3 size: 16 residues. The CDR3 protein is CASSSPGRRETYEQYF. As DNA, the CDR3 is TGTGCCAGCAGCTCACCCGGGAGGCGGGAGACCTACGAGCAGTACTTC.

The V call is TRBV9, the J call TRBJ2-3; possible D gene TRBD1, 6 bases. Between the trimmed V and J ends, which lost 3 bases and 3 bases, there was a span of 17 bases. Germline CDR1 SGDLS, CDR2 YYNGEE. The CDR3 has 16 residues. The CDR3 DNA is TGTGCCAGCAGCGCCGGGGTTACAGGGATAACAGATACGCAGTATTTT. This translates into CASSAGVTGITDTQYF.

The genes are TRBV4-2 and TRBJ2-1; 9 bases are a match to TRBD2. The junction had 8 bases not matched to a gene; V was cut back by 4 bases and J by 7 bases. The CDR3 totals 15 residues. In germline, CDR1 is LGHNA, CDR2 YNFKEQ. The CDR3 bases are TGTGCCAGCAGCCCCCAGGGTGCGGGAGGGAATGAGCAGTTCTTC. This codes for CASSPQGAGGNEQFF.

The rearrangement uses TRBV4-3 and TRBJ2-2; D not certain. Germline loops: CDR1 LGHNA, CDR2 YSLEER. V lost 2 bases and J lost 6, with 16 bases in between. The CDR3 runs to 16 residues. CDR3 nucleotide sequence: TGCGCCAGCAGCCAAAAGACCTTCCTCGGGTCCGGGGAGCTGTTTTTT. This gives the protein CASSQKTFLGSGELFF.

This clone was seen a single time. This sequence joins TRBV7-2 and TRBJ1-4; TRBD1 agrees at 8 bases. V lost 1 base and J lost 8; bases outside the gene matches: 6. Germline V CDR1 and CDR2: SGHTA, FQGNSA. This CDR3 has 15 amino acids. CDR3 sequence (DNA): TGTGCCAGCAGCTTAGAGGACAGGGAAGGAGAAAAACTGTTTTTT. Encoded protein: CASSLEDREGEKLFF.

The chain carries TRBV5-6 and TRBJ1-1, with D possibly TRBD1 on 6 matching bases. Per the germline V gene, CDR1 is SGHDT and CDR2 is YYEEEE. The CDR3 has 14 residues. Trimming left V 5 bases short and J 10 bases short, with 21 bases between. CDR3 residues: CASSPLGGEQGAFF. The CDR3 nucleotides read TGTGCCAGCAGTCCCCTAGGGGGGGAGCAAGGAGCTTTCTTT.

This clone was counted only a few times. The genes are TRBV28 and TRBJ2-5, with TRBD2 identical over 10 bases. The CDR3 totals 19 residues. Germline-derived CDR1 and CDR2 are MDHEN and SYDVKM. The V and J ends lost 0 bases and 2 bases, in that order; junction bases with no gene match: 12. The CDR3 loop reads CASSLCSASGSRWQETQYF. Here the CDR3 DNA reads TGTGCCAGCAGTTTATGCTCGGCTAGCGGGAGTCGGTGGCAAGAGACCCAGTACTTC.

The chain is built from TRBV5-1 and TRBJ2-2; 11 nucleotides line up with TRBD2. The CDR3 covers 16 residues. Germline V gene data show CDR1 as SGHRS and CDR2 as YFSETQ. V shed 2 bases and J 4 bases; nucleotides not matched to a gene: 4. CDR3 bases: TGCGCCAGCAGCTTTTTTAGCGGGAGGGGCACCGGGGAGCTGTTTTTT. It encodes CASSFFSGRGTGELFF.

The J gene is TRBJ2-1, the V gene TRBV14, with 8 bases that match TRBD2. This CDR3 is 17 amino acids long. The trim removed 4 bases at V and 0 bases at J, leaving 8 bases unmatched. Looked up from germline, CDR1 is SGHDN and CDR2 is FVKESK. The CDR3 DNA reads as TGTGCCAGCAGCCTCCTTACTAGCGGAAGCTCCTACAATGAGCAGTTCTTC. It specifies CASSLLTSGSSYNEQFF. Supplemented by reference TRBV14 and TRBJ2-1, the full variable domain reads EAGVTQFPSHSVIEKGQTVTLRCDPISGHDNLYWYRRVMGKEIKFLLHFVKESKQDESGMPNNRFLAERTGGTYSTLKVQPAELEDSGVYFCASSLLTSGSSYNEQFFGPGTRLTVL.

The V gene is TRBV18, the J gene TRBJ2-2; 9 nucleotides match TRBD1. The trim removed 2 bases at V and 0 bases at J, leaving 4 bases unmatched. The CDR3 consists of 17 residues. Germline assignment: CDR1 KGHSH and CDR2 LQKENI. The CDR3 region is CASSPGTGCPNTGELFF. CDR3 coding DNA: TGTGCCAGCTCACCAGGGACAGGGTGTCCGAACACCGGGGAGCTGTTTTTT. The full variable domain, in which reference TRBV18 and TRBJ2-2 provide the parts outside the CDR3, is NAGVMQNPRHLVRRRGQEARLRCSPMKGHSHVYWYRQLPEEGLKFMVYLQKENIIDESGMPKERFSAEFPKEGPSILRIQQVVRGDSAAYFCASSPGTGCPNTGELFFGEGSRLTVL.

This chain uses TRBV19 with TRBJ2-1, with 10 bases fitting TRBD2. The V gene end was trimmed by 1 base and the J gene end by 8 bases; junction bases not matched to a gene: 17. The germline V gene has CDR1 LNHDA and CDR2 SQIVND (reference sequence). The CDR3 spans 19 residues. CDR3 sequence: CASSIVEVGELAGVDEQFF. CDR3 nucleotide sequence: TGTGCCAGTAGTATAGTTGAGGTAGGAGAGCTAGCGGGAGTGGATGAGCAGTTCTTC.

This chain connects TRBV27 to TRBJ2-7; weak D call: TRBD1 (5 bases). V lost 5 bases and J lost 4, with 12 bases in between. Per the germline V gene, CDR1 is MNHEY and CDR2 is SMNVEV (reference sequence). The CDR3 is 13 residues long. The CDR3 here is CASSRLQGYEQYF. CDR3 sequence (DNA): TGTGCCAGCAGTCGACTCCAGGGTTACGAGCAGTACTTC.

V and J are TRBV12-5 and TRBJ2-5; 7 bases line up with TRBD2. This CDR3 comprises 16 residues. Trimming cost V 5 bases and J 0 bases; bases outside gene matches: 9. Germline V gives CDR1 LGHNT, CDR2 FRNRAP. The CDR3 loop reads CASGGRGDSYQETQYF. CDR3 DNA: TGTGCTAGTGGTGGCCGGGGGGACTCATACCAAGAGACCCAGTACTTC.